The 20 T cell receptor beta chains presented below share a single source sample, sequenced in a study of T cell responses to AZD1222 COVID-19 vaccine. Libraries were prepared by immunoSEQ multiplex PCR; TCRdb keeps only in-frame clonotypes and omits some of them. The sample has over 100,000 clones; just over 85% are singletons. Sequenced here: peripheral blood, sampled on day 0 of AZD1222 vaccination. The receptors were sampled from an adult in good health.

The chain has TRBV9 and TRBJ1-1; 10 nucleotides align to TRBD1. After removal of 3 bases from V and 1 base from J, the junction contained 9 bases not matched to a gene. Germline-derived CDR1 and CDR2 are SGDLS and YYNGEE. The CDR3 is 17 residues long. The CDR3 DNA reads TGTGCCAGCAGCGCACGTTTGGGGGACAGGGGGAACACTGAAGCTTTCTTT. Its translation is CASSARLGDRGNTEAFF.

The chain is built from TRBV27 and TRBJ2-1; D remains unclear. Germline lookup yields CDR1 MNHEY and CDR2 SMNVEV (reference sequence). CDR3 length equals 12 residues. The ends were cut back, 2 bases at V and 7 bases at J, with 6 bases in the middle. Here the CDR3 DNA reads TGTGCCAGCAGTTTAATAGGGAATGAGCAGTTCTTC. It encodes CASSLIGNEQFF.

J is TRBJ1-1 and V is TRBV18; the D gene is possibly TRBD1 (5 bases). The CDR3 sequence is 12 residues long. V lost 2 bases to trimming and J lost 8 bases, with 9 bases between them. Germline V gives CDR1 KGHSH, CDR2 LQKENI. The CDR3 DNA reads TGTGCCAGCTCACCAAGGGGAGCCGAAGCTTTCTTT. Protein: CASSPRGAEAFF.

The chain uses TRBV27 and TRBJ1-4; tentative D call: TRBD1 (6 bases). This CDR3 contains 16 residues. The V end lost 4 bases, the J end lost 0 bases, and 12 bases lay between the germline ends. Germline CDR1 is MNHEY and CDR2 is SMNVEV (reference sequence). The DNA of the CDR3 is TGTGCCAGCAGTTGGGGACATTCTGCAACTAATGAAAAACTGTTTTTT. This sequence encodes CASSWGHSATNEKLFF.

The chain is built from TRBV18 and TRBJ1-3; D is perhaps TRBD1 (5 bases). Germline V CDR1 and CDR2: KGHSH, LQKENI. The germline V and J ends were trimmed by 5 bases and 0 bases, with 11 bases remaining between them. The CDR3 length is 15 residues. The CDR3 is CASSERGSSGNTIYF. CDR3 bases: TGTGCCAGCTCAGAGAGGGGTTCCTCTGGAAACACCATATATTTT.

Here the CDR3 reads CASSLASSGGLVGTGELFF. CDR3 nucleotides: TGTGCCAGCAGCTTAGCGTCTAGCGGGGGATTGGTAGGCACCGGGGAGCTGTTTTTT. V and J are TRBV7-8 and TRBJ2-2; 10 bases agree with TRBD2. Germline-derived CDR1 and CDR2 are SGHVS and FQNEAQ. J was trimmed by 4 bases and V by 0 bases; bases with no gene match: 11. CDR3 size: 19 residues.

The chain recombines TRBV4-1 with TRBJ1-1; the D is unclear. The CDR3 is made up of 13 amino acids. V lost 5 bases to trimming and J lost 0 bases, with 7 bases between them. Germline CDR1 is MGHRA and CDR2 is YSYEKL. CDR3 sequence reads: CASSGVMNTEAFF. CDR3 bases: TGCGCCAGCAGCGGAGTTATGAACACTGAAGCTTTCTTT.

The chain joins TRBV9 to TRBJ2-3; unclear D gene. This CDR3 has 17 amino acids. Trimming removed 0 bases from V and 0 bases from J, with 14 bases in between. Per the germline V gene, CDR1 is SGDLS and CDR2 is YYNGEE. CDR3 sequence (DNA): TGTGCCAGCAGCGTAGCAGAGGTCCGGGCTAGCACAGATACGCAGTATTTT. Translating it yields CASSVAEVRASTDTQYF.

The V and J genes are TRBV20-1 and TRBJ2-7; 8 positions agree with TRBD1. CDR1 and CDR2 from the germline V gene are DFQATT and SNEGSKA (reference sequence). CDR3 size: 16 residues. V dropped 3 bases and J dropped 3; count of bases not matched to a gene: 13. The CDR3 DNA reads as TGCAGTGCTAGTAAGAAACGGGACAGGCAAAACTACGAGCAGTACTTC. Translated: CSASKKRDRQNYEQYF.

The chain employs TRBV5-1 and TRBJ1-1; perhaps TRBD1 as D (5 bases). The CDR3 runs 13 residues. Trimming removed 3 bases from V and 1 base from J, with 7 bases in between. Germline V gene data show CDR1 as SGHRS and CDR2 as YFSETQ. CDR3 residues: CASSWQGNTEAFF. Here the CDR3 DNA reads TGCGCCAGCAGCTGGCAGGGGAACACTGAAGCTTTCTTT. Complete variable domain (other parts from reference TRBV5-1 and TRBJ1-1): KAGVTQTPRYLIKTRGQQVTLSCSPISGHRSVSWYQQTPGQGLQFLFEYFSETQRNKGNFPGRFSGRQFSNSRSEMNVSTLELGDSALYLCASSWQGNTEAFFGQGTRLTVV.

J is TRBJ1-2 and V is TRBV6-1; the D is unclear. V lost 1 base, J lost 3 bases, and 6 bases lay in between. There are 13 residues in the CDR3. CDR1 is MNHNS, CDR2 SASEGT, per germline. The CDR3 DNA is TGTGCCAGCAGTGAAGGGGGTGACTATGGCTACACCTTC. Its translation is CASSEGGDYGYTF.

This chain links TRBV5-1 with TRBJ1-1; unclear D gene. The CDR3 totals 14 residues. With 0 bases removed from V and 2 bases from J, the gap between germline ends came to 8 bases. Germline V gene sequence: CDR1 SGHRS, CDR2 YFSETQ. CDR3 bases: TGCGCCAGCAGCTTGGCCGGATTTAACACTGAAGCTTTCTTT. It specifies CASSLAGFNTEAFF. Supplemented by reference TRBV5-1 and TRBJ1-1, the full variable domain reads KAGVTQTPRYLIKTRGQQVTLSCSPISGHRSVSWYQQTPGQGLQFLFEYFSETQRNKGNFPGRFSGRQFSNSRSEMNVSTLELGDSALYLCASSLAGFNTEAFFGQGTRLTVV.

CDR3 region: CAWRGSGDTQYF. In nucleotides, the CDR3 is TGTGCCTGGAGGGGGTCGGGAGATACGCAGTATTTT. This rearrangement joins TRBV30 to TRBJ2-3; unclear D gene. The CDR3 has 12 residues. Germline loops: CDR1 GTSNPN, CDR2 SVGIG (reference sequence). V shed 3 bases and J shed 5 bases, with 9 bases lying between them.

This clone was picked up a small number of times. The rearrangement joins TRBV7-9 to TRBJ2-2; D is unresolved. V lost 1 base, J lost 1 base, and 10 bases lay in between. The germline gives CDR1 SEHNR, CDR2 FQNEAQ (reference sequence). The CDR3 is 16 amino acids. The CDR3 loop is CASSLGRAQNTGELFF. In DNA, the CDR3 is TGTGCCAGCAGCTTAGGCAGAGCTCAGAACACCGGGGAGCTGTTTTTT.

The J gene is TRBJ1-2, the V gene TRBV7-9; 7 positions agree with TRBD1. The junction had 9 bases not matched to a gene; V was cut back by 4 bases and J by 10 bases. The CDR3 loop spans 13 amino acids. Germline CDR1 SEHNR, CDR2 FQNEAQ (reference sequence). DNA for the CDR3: TGTGCCAGCAGCTCCGGGACAGAGTTTGACTACACCTTC. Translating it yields CASSSGTEFDYTF.

CDR3 nucleotide sequence: TGTGCCTGGAGCCAAGGGCAGGGCTCCTACAATGAGCAGTTCTTC. Its protein product is CAWSQGQGSYNEQFF. This chain connects TRBV30 to TRBJ2-1; TRBD1 is a possible D gene (5 bases). The CDR3 sequence is 15 residues long. Trimming cost V 3 bases and J 0 bases, with 12 bases left between them. The V gene's germline CDR1 is GTSNPN and CDR2 SVGIG (reference sequence).

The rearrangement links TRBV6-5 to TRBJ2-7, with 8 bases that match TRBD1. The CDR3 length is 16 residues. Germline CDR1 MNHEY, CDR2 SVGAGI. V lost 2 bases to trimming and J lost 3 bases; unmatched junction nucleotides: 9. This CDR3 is CASSYLRTGSGYEQYF. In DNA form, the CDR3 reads TGTGCCAGCAGTTACCTACGGACAGGGAGCGGCTACGAGCAGTACTTC.

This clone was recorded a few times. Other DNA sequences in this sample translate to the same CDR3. The CDR3: CASSPAGSGNTIYF. The CDR3, as DNA: TGTGCCAGCTCACCGGCTGGCTCTGGAAACACCATATATTTT. The chain carries TRBV18 and TRBJ1-3; D ambiguous. With 3 bases removed from V and 0 bases from J, the gap between germline ends came to 6 bases. CDR3 length: 14 amino acids. Germline CDR1 KGHSH, CDR2 LQKENI.

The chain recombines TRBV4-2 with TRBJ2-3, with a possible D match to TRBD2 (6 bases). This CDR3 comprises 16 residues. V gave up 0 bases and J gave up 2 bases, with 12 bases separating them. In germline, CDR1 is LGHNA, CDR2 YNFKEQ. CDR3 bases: TGTGCCAGCAGCCAAGAAGGTAGCGGTAACACAGATACGCAGTATTTT. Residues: CASSQEGSGNTDTQYF.

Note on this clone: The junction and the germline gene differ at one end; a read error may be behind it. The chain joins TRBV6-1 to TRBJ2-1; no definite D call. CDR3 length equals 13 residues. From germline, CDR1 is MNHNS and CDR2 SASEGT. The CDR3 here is CASSEGGWVRKVF. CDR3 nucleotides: TGTGCCAGCAGTGAAGGGGGTTGGGTTAGGAAGGTCTTC.